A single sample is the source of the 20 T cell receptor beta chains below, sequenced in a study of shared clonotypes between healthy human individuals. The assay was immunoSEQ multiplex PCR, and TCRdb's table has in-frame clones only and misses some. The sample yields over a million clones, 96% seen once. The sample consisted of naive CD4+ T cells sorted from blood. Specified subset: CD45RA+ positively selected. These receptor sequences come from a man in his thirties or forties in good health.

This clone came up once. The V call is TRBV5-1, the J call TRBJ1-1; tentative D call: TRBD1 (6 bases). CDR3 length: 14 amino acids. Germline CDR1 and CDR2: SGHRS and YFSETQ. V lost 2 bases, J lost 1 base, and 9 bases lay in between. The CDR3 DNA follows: TGCGCCAGCAGCTTCCGACAGGCGAACACTGAAGCTTTCTTT. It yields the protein CASSFRQANTEAFF.

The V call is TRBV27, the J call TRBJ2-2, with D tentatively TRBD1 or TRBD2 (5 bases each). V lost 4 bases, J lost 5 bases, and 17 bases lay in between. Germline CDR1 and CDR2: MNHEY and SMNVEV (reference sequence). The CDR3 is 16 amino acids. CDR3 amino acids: CASSSPGPSGTGELFF. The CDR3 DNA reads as TGTGCCAGCAGTTCGCCGGGACCCTCGGGAACCGGGGAGCTGTTTTTT.

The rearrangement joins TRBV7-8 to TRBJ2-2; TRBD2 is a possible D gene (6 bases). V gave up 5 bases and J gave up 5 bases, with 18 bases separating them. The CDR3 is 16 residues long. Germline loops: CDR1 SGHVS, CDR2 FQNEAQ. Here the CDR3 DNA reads TGTGCCAGCAGCCCCCTAAGCCTAGCGCCTACCGGGGAGCTGTTTTTT. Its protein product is CASSPLSLAPTGELFF.

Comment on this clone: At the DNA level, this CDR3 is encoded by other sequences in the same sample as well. The DNA for the CDR3 is TGCAGCGTTGAAGGCGTACTAGCCAAAAACATTCAGTACTTC. Its protein is CSVEGVLAKNIQYF. This chain joins TRBV29-1 and TRBJ2-4, with no clear D. The CDR3 sequence is 14 residues long. V shed 1 base and J shed 0 bases, with 7 bases lying between them. In germline, CDR1 is SQVTM, CDR2 ANQGSEA.

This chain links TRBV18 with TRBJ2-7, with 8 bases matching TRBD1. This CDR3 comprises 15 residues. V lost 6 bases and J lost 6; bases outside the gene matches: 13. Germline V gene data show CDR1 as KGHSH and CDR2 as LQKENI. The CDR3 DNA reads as TGTGCCAGCTCCCACAAGCAGGGGGCTGCTTCCGAGCAGTACTTC. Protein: CASSHKQGAASEQYF.

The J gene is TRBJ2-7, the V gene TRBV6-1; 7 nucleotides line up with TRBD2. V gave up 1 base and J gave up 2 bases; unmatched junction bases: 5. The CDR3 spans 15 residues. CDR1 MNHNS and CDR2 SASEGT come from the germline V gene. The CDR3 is CASSEGPGRTYEQYF. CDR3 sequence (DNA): TGTGCCAGCAGTGAAGGACCCGGGAGGACCTACGAGCAGTACTTC.

The CDR3 protein is CSAIWSETQYF. The CDR3, as DNA: TGCAGTGCTATTTGGTCCGAGACCCAGTACTTC. V usage is TRBV20-1 and J usage is TRBJ2-5; D uncertain. Trimming removed 4 bases from V and 5 bases from J, with 8 bases in between. CDR1 and CDR2 from the germline V gene are DFQATT and SNEGSKA (reference sequence). This CDR3 has 11 amino acids.

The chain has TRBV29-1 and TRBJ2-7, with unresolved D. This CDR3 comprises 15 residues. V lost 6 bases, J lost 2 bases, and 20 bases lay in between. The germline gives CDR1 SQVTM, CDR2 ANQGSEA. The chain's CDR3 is CSVIPSWAEAYEQYF. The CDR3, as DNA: TGCAGCGTCATACCGAGTTGGGCGGAAGCCTACGAGCAGTACTTC.

In DNA, the CDR3 is TGTGCCAGCAGCCAAGAACTGTCGGGTACGCAGTATTTT. Protein sequence: CASSQELSGTQYF. The V and J genes are TRBV14 and TRBJ2-3; D is undetermined. With 0 bases removed from V and 8 bases from J, the gap between germline ends came to 9 bases. In germline, CDR1 is SGHDN, CDR2 FVKESK. This CDR3 spans 13 amino acids.

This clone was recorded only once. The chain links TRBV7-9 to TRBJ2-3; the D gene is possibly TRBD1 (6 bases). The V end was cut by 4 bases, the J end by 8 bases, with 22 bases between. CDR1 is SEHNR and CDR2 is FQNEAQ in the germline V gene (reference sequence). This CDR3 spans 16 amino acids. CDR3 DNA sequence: TGTGCCAGCAGCTCCCCCGGAGTGTCGGGGACACTTACGCAGTATTTT. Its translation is CASSSPGVSGTLTQYF.

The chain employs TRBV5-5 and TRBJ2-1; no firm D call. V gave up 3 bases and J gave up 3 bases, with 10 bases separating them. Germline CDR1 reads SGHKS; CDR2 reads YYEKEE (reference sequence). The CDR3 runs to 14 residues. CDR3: CASSSESYYNEQFF. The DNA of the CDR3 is TGTGCCAGCAGCTCTGAGTCCTACTACAATGAGCAGTTCTTC.

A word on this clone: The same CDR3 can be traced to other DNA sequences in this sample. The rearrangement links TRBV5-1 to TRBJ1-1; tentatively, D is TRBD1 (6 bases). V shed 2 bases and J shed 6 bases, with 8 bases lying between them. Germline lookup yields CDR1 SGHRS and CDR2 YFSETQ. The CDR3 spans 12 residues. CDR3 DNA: TGCGCCAGCAGCTTAGGGGGGCCTGAAGCTTTCTTT. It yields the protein CASSLGGPEAFF. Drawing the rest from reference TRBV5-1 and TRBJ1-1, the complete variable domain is KAGVTQTPRYLIKTRGQQVTLSCSPISGHRSVSWYQQTPGQGLQFLFEYFSETQRNKGNFPGRFSGRQFSNSRSEMNVSTLELGDSALYLCASSLGGPEAFFGQGTRLTVV.

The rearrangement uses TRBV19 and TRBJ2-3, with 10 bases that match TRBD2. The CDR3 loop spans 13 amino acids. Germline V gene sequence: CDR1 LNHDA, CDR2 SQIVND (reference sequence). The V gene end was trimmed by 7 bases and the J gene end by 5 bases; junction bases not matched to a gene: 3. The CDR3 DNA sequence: TGTGCCAGTAAAGCGGGAGGGGTAGATACGCAGTATTTT. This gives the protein CASKAGGVDTQYF.

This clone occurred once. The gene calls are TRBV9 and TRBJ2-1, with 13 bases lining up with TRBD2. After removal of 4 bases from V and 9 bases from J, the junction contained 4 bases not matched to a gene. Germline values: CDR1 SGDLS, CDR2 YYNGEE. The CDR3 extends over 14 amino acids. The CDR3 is CASSSLAGGSEQFF. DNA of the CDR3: TGTGCCAGCAGCTCACTAGCGGGAGGGAGTGAGCAGTTCTTC.

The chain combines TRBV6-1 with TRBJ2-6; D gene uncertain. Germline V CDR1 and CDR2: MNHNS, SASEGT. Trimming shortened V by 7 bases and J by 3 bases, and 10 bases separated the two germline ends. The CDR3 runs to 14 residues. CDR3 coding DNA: TGTGCCAGCAACCCTTTGAGTGGGGCCAACGTCCTGACTTTC. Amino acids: CASNPLSGANVLTF.

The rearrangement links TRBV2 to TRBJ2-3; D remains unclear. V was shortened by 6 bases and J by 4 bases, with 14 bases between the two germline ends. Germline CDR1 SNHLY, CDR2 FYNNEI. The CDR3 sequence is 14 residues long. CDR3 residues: CASSVLVTADTQYF. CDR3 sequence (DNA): TGTGCCAGCAGCGTACTGGTTACCGCAGATACGCAGTATTTT.

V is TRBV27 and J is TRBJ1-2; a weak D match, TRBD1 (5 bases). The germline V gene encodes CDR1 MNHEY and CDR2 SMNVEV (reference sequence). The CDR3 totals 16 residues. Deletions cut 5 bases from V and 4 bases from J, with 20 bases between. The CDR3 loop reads CASSRAGHATFYGYTF. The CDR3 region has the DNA TGTGCCAGCAGTCGAGCCGGACACGCTACCTTCTATGGCTACACCTTC.

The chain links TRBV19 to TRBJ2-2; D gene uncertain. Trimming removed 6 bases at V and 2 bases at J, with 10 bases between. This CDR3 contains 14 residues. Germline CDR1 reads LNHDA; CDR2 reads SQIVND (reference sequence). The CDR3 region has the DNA TGTGCCAGTAGCCTTCTGACTAACACCGGGGAGCTGTTTTTT. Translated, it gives CASSLLTNTGELFF.

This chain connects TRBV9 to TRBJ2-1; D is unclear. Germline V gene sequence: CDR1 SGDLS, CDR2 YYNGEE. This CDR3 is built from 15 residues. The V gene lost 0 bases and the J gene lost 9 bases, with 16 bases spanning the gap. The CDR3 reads CASSVAIGLTLEQFF. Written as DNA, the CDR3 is TGTGCCAGCAGCGTAGCTATAGGGCTTACACTTGAGCAGTTCTTC.

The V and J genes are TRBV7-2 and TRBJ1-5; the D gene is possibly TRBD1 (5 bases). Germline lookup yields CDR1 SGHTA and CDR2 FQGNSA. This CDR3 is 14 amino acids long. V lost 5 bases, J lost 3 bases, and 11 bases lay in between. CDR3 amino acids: CASSLSGFNQPQHF. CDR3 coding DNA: TGTGCCAGCAGCCTTTCAGGGTTCAATCAGCCCCAGCATTTT.